The clone carrying this T cell receptor beta chain was counted only a few times. The PCR had 60 Vbeta and 13 Jbeta primers. Original processing notes: An analysis performed later counted 60 million to 90 million unique TCR beta chains (roughly 10 million of them shared). This table comes from immunoSEQ multiplex PCR, and its TCRdb copy is limited to in-frame clones, with some not included. That table supplies the V and J calls and clone size; D and trimming were determined from the DNA. The table has 100,000 to 150,000 clones, about 80% seen once. The data derive from a study of cytomegalovirus exposure and HLA in healthy donors. The germline CDR1 and CDR2 sequences are MDHEN and SYDVKM. The germline V and J ends were trimmed by 2 bases and 3 bases, with 9 bases remaining between them. This CDR3 has 14 residues.

Specimen: PBMCs. This clonotype originated in a female donor in good health and CMV-seropositive. The V call is TRBV28, the J call TRBJ2-3, with D possibly being TRBD2 (6 bases). The CDR3, as DNA: TGTGCCAGCAGTTTAGGCGGGGTGACAGATACGCAGTATTTT. Encoded protein: CASSLGGVTDTQYF.